This TCR beta chain originates from a study of blood T cell repertoires in COVID-19. Profiled with immunoSEQ multiplex PCR; TCRdb holds only in-frame clones, not every one. The sample shows about 73,000 clones, 85% to 90% of them seen only once. The CDR3 totals 12 residues. Germline-derived CDR1 and CDR2 are GTSNPN and SVGIG (reference sequence). The V gene end was trimmed by 3 bases and the J gene end by 7 bases; junction bases not matched to a gene: 2. The sequence was obtained from an elderly man with acute or convalescent COVID-19. The sequenced material came from peripheral blood. V gene TRBV30 combines with J gene TRBJ2-2, with 7 nucleotides matching TRBD1. The DNA for the CDR3 is TGTGCCTGGAGACAGGGGAGCGGGGAGCTGTTTTTT. This gives the protein CAWRQGSGELFF.